These 30 T cell receptor beta chains were sequenced from one sample in a study of T cells in Graves' hyperthyroidism and ophthalmopathy (dated by TCRdb to about 2019). Receptor libraries were prepared by multiplex PCR. The instrument given in TCRdb is Illumina HiSeq 2000. The TCR beta CDR3 regions were amplified from RNA transcripts. The TCR CDR3 was subjected to a first round of RT-PCR using the HTBI primer set and the Qiagen OneStep RT-PCR kit. Through fastp at Q25 and MiXCR, TCRdb rebuilt clones from the public reads, retaining in-frame beta chains. Every entry covers one CDR3 protein and lists the most common genes and DNA from its rows. For this sample the table gives almost 500,000 distinct CDR3 sequences, of which about 20% were detected only once. Less than 65% of the sample rests with the top ten. The sequenced sample was blood. Receptors originate from a woman aged 70-85 years with Graves' ophthalmopathy.

The V and J genes are TRBV28 and TRBJ1-5; D unresolved. Germline lookup yields CDR1 MDHEN and CDR2 SYDVKM. The CDR3 extends over 11 amino acids. Trimming pared 6 bases from V and 3 bases from J, leaving 3 bases between. The CDR3 is CASRSNQPQHF. The CDR3 DNA sequence: TGTGCCAGCAGGTCCAATCAGCCCCAGCATTTT.

This clonotype was picked up many times. This sequence joins TRBV7-9 and TRBJ1-3, with TRBD1 matching over 10 bases. The CDR3 covers 15 residues. Germline V CDR1 and CDR2: SEHNR, FQNEAQ (reference sequence). With V trimmed by 5 bases and J by 2 bases, 3 bases remained unmatched. DNA of the CDR3: TGTGCCAGCAGCGCCGGGACAGGGGCTGGAAACACCATATATTTT. Its translation: CASSAGTGAGNTIYF.

This clonotype occurred many times. The V call is TRBV3-1, the J call TRBJ2-7, with TRBD1 as a possible D gene (6 bases). The V and J ends lost 4 bases and 2 bases respectively, with 12 bases between them. Germline assignment: CDR1 LGHDT and CDR2 YNNKEL (reference sequence). The CDR3 has 14 amino acids. The CDR3: CASSLSAGAYEQYF. As DNA, the CDR3 is TGTGCCAGCAGCCTCTCGGCAGGGGCCTACGAGCAGTACTTC.

This clonotype was picked up a small number of times. The V and J genes are TRBV6-1 and TRBJ2-7; tentatively, D is TRBD2 (6 bases). Trimming removed 7 bases from V and 1 base from J, with 14 bases in between. Germline CDR1 and CDR2: MNHNS and SASEGT. This CDR3 spans 14 amino acids. Written as DNA, the CDR3 is TGTGCCAGCAATCTAGGGACTTATTCCTACGAGCAGTACTTC. Translating it yields CASNLGTYSYEQYF.

This clonotype has just a few counts. The CDR3 is CASSRTGITGELFF. The CDR3 DNA sequence: TGTGCCAGCAGTAGGACAGGGATCACCGGGGAGCTGTTTTTT. V and J are TRBV2 and TRBJ2-2; 8 nucleotides align to TRBD1. The CDR3 is 14 amino acids. V lost 5 bases, J lost 4 bases, and 3 bases stayed unmatched. Germline V gene sequence: CDR1 SNHLY, CDR2 FYNNEI.

The V call is TRBV11-3, the J call TRBJ2-1, with D perhaps TRBD1 (5 bases). The germline V and J ends were trimmed by 5 bases and 8 bases, with 10 bases remaining between them. The CDR3 length is 12 residues. The V gene's germline CDR1 is SGHNT and CDR2 YENEEA. CDR3 region: CASSRRVHEQFF. CDR3 sequence (DNA): TGTGCCAGCAGCCGCAGGGTACATGAGCAGTTCTTC.

This clonotype showed up many times. This chain uses TRBV7-3 with TRBJ2-5; D unclear. The germline CDR1 and CDR2 sequences are SGHTA and FQGTGA. Trimming stripped 7 bases from V and 2 bases from J, with 11 bases between. This CDR3 is 13 amino acids long. The CDR3 here is CASNSGRQETQYF. The CDR3 DNA is TGTGCCAGCAACTCAGGAAGACAAGAGACCCAGTACTTC.

The V and J genes are TRBV18 and TRBJ1-5, with no clear D. The CDR3 is 16 residues long. The ends were cut back, 3 bases at V and 1 base at J, with 13 bases in the middle. The germline V gene has CDR1 KGHSH and CDR2 LQKENI. CDR3 loop: CASSPDPPRSNQPQHF. The CDR3 DNA reads TGTGCCAGCTCACCCGACCCTCCCAGGAGCAATCAGCCCCAGCATTTT.

This clonotype was seen many times. The rearrangement joins TRBV11-2 to TRBJ2-1, with 9 bases fitting TRBD2. V lost 5 bases, J lost 3 bases, and 5 bases stayed unmatched. The CDR3 extends over 15 amino acids. The germline V gene encodes CDR1 SGHAT and CDR2 FQNNGV. CDR3 residues: CASSKAGGSYNEQFF. The CDR3, as DNA: TGTGCCAGCAGCAAAGCGGGAGGAAGCTACAATGAGCAGTTCTTC.

The gene calls are TRBV19 and TRBJ1-5, with 9 bases fitting TRBD1. The length of the CDR3 is 15 residues. Unmatched junction bases numbered 9, after V lost 5 bases and J lost 7 bases. The germline V gene has CDR1 LNHDA and CDR2 SQIVND (reference sequence). CDR3 amino acids: CASSPGQGFGQPQHF. The CDR3 nucleotides are TGTGCCAGTAGTCCGGGACAGGGATTCGGGCAGCCCCAGCATTTT.

In its sample, this clonotype was seen once. The chain combines TRBV30 with TRBJ2-5; 11 bases align to TRBD2. V trimming: 3 bases; J trimming: 2 bases; junction bases outside the gene matches: 5. The CDR3 contains 15 residues. Per germline, CDR1 GTSNPN and CDR2 SVGIG (reference sequence). The CDR3 sequence is CAWSGVAGGQETQYF. The CDR3 coding sequence is TGTGCCTGGAGCGGGGTAGCGGGGGGGCAAGAGACCCAGTACTTC.

This clonotype was counted between two and nine times. The chain uses TRBV5-1 and TRBJ2-1; TRBD1 agrees at 8 bases. Germline V CDR1 and CDR2: SGHRS, YFSETQ. V trimming: 2 bases; J trimming: 8 bases; junction bases outside the gene matches: 6. The CDR3 runs to 14 residues. The CDR3 loop is CASSLDRGSDEQFF. CDR3 DNA: TGCGCCAGCAGCTTAGACAGGGGTTCCGATGAGCAGTTCTTC.

This clonotype was counted at least ten times. The chain employs TRBV12-3 or TRBV12-4 and TRBJ2-5; D not resolved. The CDR3 runs to 12 residues. The V gene lost 6 bases and the J gene lost 3 bases, with 8 bases spanning the gap. This CDR3 is CASSHHEETQYF. The CDR3 nucleotides read TGTGCCAGCAGCCACCATGAAGAGACCCAGTACTTC.

This clonotype was counted only a few times. This chain uses TRBV29-1 with TRBJ1-1; TRBD1 aligns across 10 bases. With V trimmed by 6 bases and J by 5 bases, 9 bases remained unmatched. Looked up from germline, CDR1 is SQVTM and CDR2 is ANQGSEA. This CDR3 has 14 amino acids. CDR3 loop: CSVQRQGARTEAFF. The CDR3 nucleotides read TGCAGCGTCCAACGACAGGGGGCGCGTACTGAAGCTTTCTTT.

As concerns this clonotype: One base away lies a much larger clone, so this may be a sequencing read error. The missing conserved phenylalanine or tryptophan at the end of this CDR3 makes a read error likely. The chain uses TRBV18 and TRBJ1-1; D is ambiguous. The CDR3 is 13 residues long. V gave up 3 bases and J gave up 0 bases, with 5 bases separating them. Germline V gene lookup returns CDR1 KGHSH and CDR2 LQKENI. The CDR3 loop is CASSPNMNTEAFL. The DNA for the CDR3 is TGTGCCAGCTCACCTAATATGAACACTGAAGCTTTCCTT.

To note about this clonotype: The junction departs from germline at one end; a sequencing error may be responsible. V usage is TRBV15 and J usage is TRBJ1-3; D gene ambiguous. From germline, CDR1 is LNHNV and CDR2 YYDKDF (reference sequence). CDR3 length: 15 residues. CDR3 nucleotide sequence: TGTGCCACCAGCACGGGATCCCACTCTAGAAACACCATATATTTT. It codes for CATSTGSHSRNTIYF. Drawing the rest from reference TRBV15 and TRBJ1-3, the complete variable domain is DAMVIQNPRYQVTQFGKPVTLSCSQTLNHNVMYWYQQKSSQAPKLLFHYYDKDFNNEADTPDNFQSRRPNTSFCFLDIRSPGLGDTAMYLCATSTGSHSRNTIYFGEGSWLTVV.

The chain recombines TRBV6-1 with TRBJ1-6; 7 bases match TRBD1. CDR3 length: 14 amino acids. With 8 bases clipped from V and 7 bases from J, the junction kept 8 bases outside the gene matches. Looked up from germline, CDR1 is MNHNS and CDR2 is SASEGT. The CDR3 DNA sequence: TGTGCCAGCGCGATAACAGGGGACAATTCACCCCTCCACTTT. This translates into CASAITGDNSPLHF.

This clonotype has ten or more counts. This chain links TRBV6-2 or TRBV6-3 with TRBJ2-1; D is unresolved. Germline V lookup: CDR1 MNHEY, CDR2 SVGEGT. V lost 6 bases, J lost 0 bases, and 15 bases lay in between. CDR3 length: 16 amino acids. The CDR3 DNA reads TGTGCCAGCAGATCCTCAACGGAGTCCTCCTACAATGAGCAGTTCTTC. Amino acids: CASRSSTESSYNEQFF.

This clonotype has at least ten counts. The chain combines TRBV6-1 with TRBJ1-1, with D perhaps TRBD1 (5 bases). This CDR3 is 15 amino acids long. Trimming removed 6 bases at V and 4 bases at J, with 18 bases between. Germline lookup yields CDR1 MNHNS and CDR2 SASEGT. The DNA of the CDR3 is TGTGCCAGCAGAACCGGGACCCGACTGCGCACTGAAGCTTTCTTT. It specifies CASRTGTRLRTEAFF.

This clonotype was observed at least ten times. The chain carries TRBV11-1 and TRBJ1-1; D is undetermined. Germline CDR1 reads SGHAT; CDR2 reads FQDESV (reference sequence). The CDR3 extends over 13 amino acids. The V end lost 2 bases, the J end lost 5 bases, and 9 bases lay between the germline ends. CDR3 coding DNA: TGTGCCAGCAGCTTACTGGGTATGACTGAAGCTTTCTTT. It is translated as CASSLLGMTEAFF.

The chain employs TRBV28 and TRBJ2-1; D might be TRBD2 (6 bases). CDR3 length: 16 residues. Trimming removed 6 bases at V and 4 bases at J, with 19 bases between. Germline V lookup: CDR1 MDHEN, CDR2 SYDVKM. CDR3 DNA sequence: TGTGCCAGCAGCCATAGGACTACTAAACCGTACAATGAGCAGTTCTTC. Its protein product is CASSHRTTKPYNEQFF.

This clonotype came up a few times. The chain links TRBV6-1 to TRBJ1-6; D is unresolved. CDR3 length: 13 amino acids. V dropped 7 bases and J dropped 4 bases, with 8 bases sitting between them. Germline V CDR1 and CDR2: MNHNS, SASEGT. In DNA, the CDR3 is TGTGCCAGCATCCGGGCGTATAATTCACCCCTCCACTTT. It encodes CASIRAYNSPLHF.

This clonotype has only a few counts. The rearrangement joins TRBV24-1 to TRBJ2-1, with D perhaps assigned TRBD1 or TRBD2 (7 bases each). The CDR3 contains 15 residues. Deletions cut 4 bases from V and 7 bases from J, with 16 bases between. CDR1 and CDR2 from the germline V gene are KGHDR and SFDVKD. CDR3 protein: CATSDSGTVGNEQFF. The CDR3 DNA sequence: TGTGCCACCAGTGACAGCGGGACAGTGGGAAATGAGCAGTTCTTC.

The chain joins TRBV19 to TRBJ1-2; TRBD1 is a possible D gene (5 bases). V lost 6 bases and J 0 bases, leaving 11 bases between the germline ends. CDR3 length: 14 residues. CDR1 is LNHDA, CDR2 SQIVND, per germline (reference sequence). The CDR3: CASSPPGPNYGYTF. For the CDR3, the DNA is TGTGCCAGTAGCCCCCCAGGGCCTAACTATGGCTACACCTTC. The full variable domain, rest sourced from reference TRBV19 and TRBJ1-2, is DGGITQSPKYLFRKEGQNVTLSCEQNLNHDAMYWYRQDPGQGLRLIYYSQIVNDFQKGDIAEGYSVSREKKESFPLTVTSAQKNPTAFYLCASSPPGPNYGYTFGSGTRLTVV.

The chain joins TRBV20-1 to TRBJ2-7; D could derive from TRBD1 or TRBD2 (6 bases each). Per the germline V gene, CDR1 is DFQATT and CDR2 is SNEGSKA (reference sequence). The CDR3 runs to 13 residues. Deletions cut 1 base from V and 6 bases from J, with 13 bases between. The CDR3: CSARARGLGEQYF. The CDR3 region has the DNA TGCAGTGCTAGAGCCCGGGGGCTAGGCGAGCAGTACTTC.

V and J are TRBV10-2 and TRBJ2-2; 9 positions agree with TRBD1. V dropped 7 bases and J dropped 7; count of bases not matched to a gene: 16. The germline gives CDR1 WSHSY, CDR2 SAAADI. The CDR3 sequence is 17 residues long. The CDR3 reads CASMTTPGQGNLGELFF. For the CDR3, the DNA is TGCGCCAGCATGACGACCCCGGGACAGGGCAACCTCGGGGAGCTGTTTTTT.

This clonotype was counted a few times. The chain combines TRBV10-1 with TRBJ2-3; no definite D call. Trimming removed 8 bases from V and 2 bases from J, with 11 bases in between. The V gene's germline CDR1 is WNHNN and CDR2 SYGVQD (reference sequence). CDR3 length: 13 residues. DNA for the CDR3: TGCGCCAGCTTTCGAGTCTACACAGATACGCAGTATTTT. Translating gives CASFRVYTDTQYF.

V and J are TRBV9 and TRBJ2-1; tentatively, D is TRBD1 (5 bases). CDR1 and CDR2 from the germline V gene are SGDLS and YYNGEE. V was shortened by 0 bases and J by 8 bases, with 12 bases between the two germline ends. The CDR3 is 14 residues long. CDR3 DNA sequence: TGTGCCAGCAGCGTAGAACTTCAGGGCCATGAGCAGTTCTTC. Translating gives CASSVELQGHEQFF.

This clonotype was counted between two and nine times. V gene TRBV3-1 combines with J gene TRBJ2-7; D gene uncertain. Trimming removed 0 bases at V and 2 bases at J, with 8 bases between. CDR1 and CDR2 from the germline V gene are LGHDT and YNNKEL (reference sequence). The CDR3 has 14 amino acids. CDR3 coding DNA: TGTGCCAGCAGCCAAGATTGGCATACCTACGAGCAGTACTTC. Translation: CASSQDWHTYEQYF.

The chain has TRBV6-2 or TRBV6-3 and TRBJ2-4; D possibly corresponds to TRBD1 (5 bases). The CDR3 runs 16 residues. Trimming stripped 4 bases from V and 0 bases from J, with 13 bases between. CDR1 and CDR2 (germline): MNHEY, SVGEGT. CDR3 in amino acids: CASSWTSQLAKNIQYF. In nucleotides, the CDR3 is TGTGCCAGCAGTTGGACATCTCAACTAGCCAAAAACATTCAGTACTTC.